These 21 T cell receptor beta chains came from one sample sequenced in a study of control samples from healthy donors and cancer patients. TCRdb's copy holds only in-frame clones and misses some; the assay was immunoSEQ multiplex PCR. The sample holds tens of thousands of clones, around 90% seen once. Sequenced sample: PBMCs. These TCRs come from a woman aged 55-75 years with head and neck cancer.

DNA of the CDR3: TGTGCCACCGCCCATCCCGACTATGGAAACACCATATATTTT. It codes for CATAHPDYGNTIYF. The genes are TRBV19 and TRBJ1-3, with no clear D. The CDR3 sequence is 14 residues long. V shed 10 bases and J shed 3 bases, with 16 bases lying between them. Germline CDR1 and CDR2: LNHDA and SQIVND (reference sequence).

The chain is built from TRBV4-1 and TRBJ2-1; 10 bases map to TRBD2. Germline assignment: CDR1 MGHRA and CDR2 YSYEKL. CDR3 length equals 16 residues. Losses at the gene ends were 0 bases for V and 11 bases for J; bases not matched to a gene: 10. The DNA of the CDR3 is TGCGCCAGCAGCCAAGATATTGCTAGCGGGAGAGTTCAGCAGTTCTTC. It yields the protein CASSQDIASGRVQQFF.

The chain recombines TRBV7-9 with TRBJ2-7, with 7 bases aligning to TRBD1. The CDR3 has 15 residues. The ends lost 1 base at V and 3 bases at J; junction bases unmatched: 6. Germline CDR1 is SEHNR and CDR2 is FQNEAQ (reference sequence). Here the CDR3 reads CASSLDRGQDYEQYF. The CDR3 DNA sequence: TGTGCCAGCAGCTTAGACAGGGGACAAGACTACGAGCAGTACTTC.

The V gene is TRBV30, the J gene TRBJ1-6; D ambiguous. Trimming removed 8 bases at V and 0 bases at J, with 8 bases between. Germline V lookup: CDR1 GTSNPN, CDR2 SVGIG (reference sequence). The CDR3 is made up of 13 amino acids. CDR3 residues: CARDNSYNSPLHF. DNA for the CDR3: TGTGCCAGGGATAACTCCTATAATTCACCCCTCCACTTT.

This rearrangement joins TRBV7-3 to TRBJ2-1; unclear D gene. From germline, CDR1 is SGHTA and CDR2 FQGTGA. The CDR3 is 13 amino acids. V lost 1 base, J lost 9 bases, and 10 bases lay in between. CDR3 DNA: TGTGCCAGCAGCTTAAACCGGGCCGGTGAGCAGTTCTTC. Amino acids: CASSLNRAGEQFF. Full variable domain (missing parts from reference TRBV7-3 and TRBJ2-1): GAGVSQTPSNKVTEKGKYVELRCDPISGHTALYWYRQSLGQGPEFLIYFQGTGAADDSGLPNDRFFAVRPEGSVSTLKIQRTERGDSAVYLCASSLNRAGEQFFGPGTRLTVL.

This chain connects TRBV28 to TRBJ2-1, with a tentative D call TRBD1 (6 bases). V gave up 3 bases and J gave up 14 bases, with 14 bases separating them. CDR1 MDHEN and CDR2 SYDVKM come from the germline V gene. The CDR3 totals 12 residues. Written as DNA, the CDR3 is TGTGCCAGCAGTTTGACCAGTGCAGGGGAGTTCTTC. Protein sequence: CASSLTSAGEFF.

This clone was seen more than once but under ten times. This chain links TRBV24-1 with TRBJ2-2; D is unresolved. The germline V gene has CDR1 KGHDR and CDR2 SFDVKD. The CDR3 consists of 15 residues. Trimming removed 2 bases from V and 4 bases from J, with 10 bases in between. CDR3 loop: CATSDSQPGTGELFF. In DNA form, the CDR3 reads TGTGCCACCAGTGATTCGCAACCGGGCACCGGGGAGCTGTTTTTT.

The CDR3 is CSVEGGQGPFNYGYTF. As DNA, the CDR3 is TGCAGCGTTGAGGGGGGGCAGGGCCCCTTTAACTATGGCTACACCTTC. The chain is built from TRBV29-1 and TRBJ1-2, with D perhaps TRBD1 (6 bases). V dropped 3 bases and J dropped 1 base, with 18 bases sitting between them. The CDR3 is 16 amino acids. Germline V lookup: CDR1 SQVTM, CDR2 ANQGSEA.

This clone was found once. The genes are TRBV28 and TRBJ1-5; D is unclear. V was clipped by 8 bases and J by 6 bases, with 14 bases between them. Germline CDR1 is MDHEN and CDR2 is SYDVKM. This CDR3 comprises 13 residues. Written as DNA, the CDR3 is TGTGCCAGCGGACCTCCATCGGCTCAGCCCCAGCATTTT. Protein: CASGPPSAQPQHF.

The sample holds one count of this clone. The chain links TRBV7-3 to TRBJ2-1; tentatively, D is TRBD2 (5 bases). Germline V CDR1 and CDR2: SGHTA, FQGTGA. The CDR3 covers 14 residues. The V end lost 2 bases, the J end lost 0 bases, and 5 bases lay between the germline ends. CDR3 DNA: TGTGCCAGCAGCTTAGCGGGCTCCTACAATGAGCAGTTCTTC. Translation gives CASSLAGSYNEQFF.

The chain couples TRBV19 to TRBJ2-2; no reliable D call. Trimming removed 10 bases from V and 0 bases from J, with 18 bases in between. This CDR3 has 16 amino acids. Germline CDR1 LNHDA, CDR2 SQIVND (reference sequence). CDR3 DNA: TGTGCCACCCCTGGGTCCGGCGGTTCGAACACCGGGGAGCTGTTTTTT. This sequence encodes CATPGSGGSNTGELFF.

The chain recombines TRBV3-1 (or the pseudogene TRBV3-2) with TRBJ1-3; D call uncertain. TRBJ2-2 explains the end of the DNA better; the J call may be wrong. The CDR3 is 16 amino acids. The germline gives CDR1 LGHDT, CDR2 YNNKEL (reference sequence). In nucleotides, the CDR3 is TGTGCCAGCAGCCCAGTGGGCACCATGGGTACCGGGGAGCTGTTTTTT. Its translation: CASSPVGTMGTGELFF.

The rearrangement uses TRBV19 and TRBJ2-4, with TRBD1 identical over 7 bases. Per the germline V gene, CDR1 is LNHDA and CDR2 is SQIVND (reference sequence). Trimming at V came to 10 bases and at J to 0 bases, leaving 3 bases not matched to a gene. The CDR3 contains 13 residues. For the CDR3, the DNA is TGTGCCAAAGGGGGCCTAGCCAAAAACATTCAGTACTTC. This encodes CAKGGLAKNIQYF.

About this clone itself: The same CDR3 is also encoded by other DNA sequences in this sample. The chain links TRBV4-3 to TRBJ2-1; 12 bases fit TRBD2. V shed 0 bases and J 8 bases; nucleotides not matched to a gene: 5. Germline CDR1 is LGHNA and CDR2 is YSLEER. The CDR3 covers 16 residues. This CDR3 reads CASSQDLAGGSDEQFF. Written as DNA, the CDR3 is TGCGCCAGCAGCCAAGATCTAGCGGGAGGGTCCGATGAGCAGTTCTTC.

This rearrangement joins TRBV7-3 to TRBJ2-3, with 12 bases lining up with TRBD2. The CDR3 extends over 15 amino acids. V gave up 3 bases and J gave up 6 bases; unmatched junction bases: 4. From germline, CDR1 is SGHTA and CDR2 FQGTGA. The CDR3 sequence: CASSLTSGSRDTQYF. The CDR3 nucleotides are TGTGCCAGCAGCTTGACTAGCGGGAGTAGGGATACGCAGTATTTT.

This rearrangement joins TRBV6-1 to TRBJ2-6; D is ambiguous. V lost 1 base and J lost 0, with 7 bases in between. The germline V gene encodes CDR1 MNHNS and CDR2 SASEGT. The length of the CDR3 is 16 residues. CDR3 DNA: TGTGCCAGCAGTGAAGAGGCAGGCTCTGGGGCCAACGTCCTGACTTTC. It is translated as CASSEEAGSGANVLTF.

This clone was seen only once. V is TRBV27 and J is TRBJ2-7; the D is unclear. The CDR3 runs to 16 residues. Germline loops: CDR1 MNHEY, CDR2 SMNVEV (reference sequence). V was trimmed by 1 base and J by 0 bases, leaving 13 bases between them. CDR3 residues: CASSLYFRRASYEQYF. Written as DNA, the CDR3 is TGTGCCAGCAGTTTATATTTTCGTCGGGCCTCCTACGAGCAGTACTTC.

The chain joins TRBV29-1 to TRBJ2-5; TRBD2 matches 16 bases. The V and J ends lost 7 bases and 5 bases, in that order; junction bases with no gene match: 13. The CDR3 runs to 17 residues. The V gene's germline CDR1 is SQVTM and CDR2 ANQGSEA. CDR3 in amino acids: CSGSGTSGRVGGETQYF. In DNA, the CDR3 is TGCAGCGGCTCCGGGACTAGCGGGAGGGTGGGCGGTGAGACCCAGTACTTC.

The chain uses TRBV28 and TRBJ2-3, with 10 bases identical to TRBD1. The V gene end was trimmed by 5 bases and the J gene end by 3 bases; junction bases not matched to a gene: 8. The V gene's germline CDR1 is MDHEN and CDR2 SYDVKM. This CDR3 is 16 amino acids long. DNA of the CDR3: TGTGCCAGCAGTCCGTTGACAGGGGGCTGGACAGATACGCAGTATTTT. Amino acids: CASSPLTGGWTDTQYF.

V and J are TRBV5-5 and TRBJ1-1; D is possibly TRBD1 (5 bases). Trimming took off 1 base at V and 0 bases at J, with 10 bases between the two ends. CDR1 is SGHKS, CDR2 YYEKEE, per germline (reference sequence). This CDR3 has 15 amino acids. CDR3 in amino acids: CASSLQGTMNTEAFF. The CDR3 nucleotides read TGTGCCAGCAGCTTGCAAGGGACCATGAACACTGAAGCTTTCTTT.

The CDR3 DNA reads TGCGCCAGCACCGAATCAATAACAGACACCGGGGAGCTGTTTTTT. Translating gives CASTESITDTGELFF. The genes are TRBV5-1 and TRBJ2-2; D remains unclear. Germline values: CDR1 SGHRS, CDR2 YFSETQ. The CDR3 sequence is 15 residues long. V was pared by 6 bases and J by 3 bases, with 15 bases between.